This T cell receptor (beta chain) appears in the sequencing data of a study of early stage breast cancer tumors. The repertoire was sequenced with immunoSEQ multiplex PCR; TCRdb's copy has only in-frame clones and lacks some. The table has about 72,000 clones, roughly 84% seen once. Trimming cost V 2 bases and J 3 bases, with 8 bases left between them. Per the germline V gene, CDR1 is SGHRS and CDR2 is YFSETQ. The CDR3 runs to 13 residues. The V gene is TRBV5-1, the J gene TRBJ2-5, with D possibly being TRBD2 (6 bases). The receptor was isolated from a person aged 55 to 69 with breast cancer. Sequencing was carried out using blood. The CDR3 loop is CASSFGGEETQYF. CDR3 coding DNA: TGCGCCAGCAGCTTCGGAGGGGAAGAGACCCAGTACTTC.